These T cell receptor beta chains were read from a single sample in a study of low-dose radiotherapy and immunotherapy resistance in tumors. TCRdb independently ran MiXCR on the reads; one entry per CDR3 protein. Of roughly 100,000 distinct CDR3 sequences in the sample, 20% to 25% were seen once. The source material was PBMCs, sampled after low-dose radiotherapy plus immunotherapy. The receptors were sampled from a female donor with ovarian cancer. The conserved cysteine and the conserved F or W are not part of the CDR3 here.

cdr3_length: 14
j_call: TRBJ2-1
v_call: TRBV7-3
cdr3_aa: ASSPTSGSPYNEQF

cdr3_length: 14
j_call: TRBJ2-5
v_call: TRBV11-2
cdr3_aa: ASSLLPGGYGETQY

cdr3_length: 11
j_call: TRBJ2-2
v_call: TRBV12-3/TRBV12-4
cdr3_aa: ASSLYGAGELF

cdr3_length: 12
j_call: TRBJ2-7
v_call: TRBV9
cdr3_aa: ASSVQASSYEQY

cdr3_length: 12
j_call: TRBJ1-2
v_call: TRBV28
cdr3_aa: ASSPAGGAKGYT

cdr3_length: 9
j_call: TRBJ1-1
v_call: TRBV20-1
cdr3_aa: SASRRTEAF

cdr3_length: 12
j_call: TRBJ2-1
v_call: TRBV5-4
cdr3_aa: ASRGVLSYNEQF

cdr3_length: 14
j_call: TRBJ2-3
v_call: TRBV9
cdr3_aa: ASSVKTGVPLDTQY

cdr3_length: 13
j_call: TRBJ1-4
v_call: TRBV2
cdr3_aa: ASTYHRVTNEKLF

cdr3_length: 14
j_call: TRBJ2-7
v_call: TRBV6-2/TRBV6-3
cdr3_aa: ASSYSSPGESYEQY

cdr3_length: 11
j_call: TRBJ2-5
v_call: TRBV5-3
cdr3_aa: ASSLEDRETQY